The 3 T cell receptor beta chains below were found in one sample sequenced in a study of technical replicates of blood from several donors (dated by TCRdb to about 2017). Libraries were made using the immunoSEQ multiplex PCR assay. In its TCRdb copy, this immuneACCESS table keeps in-frame sequences only and misses some clones. Where compared with another copy, unresolved V genes explain less than half of these, and the others have no known cause. The sample profile shows tens of thousands of clones; 85% to 95% of them were found once. Approximately 0.4% of the sample lies in the top ten. The sample comprised T cells isolated from PBMCs. Receptors were obtained from a human donor in good health.

The chain combines TRBV7-9 with TRBJ1-1; D not certain. CDR3 length: 14 amino acids. V gave up 1 base and J gave up 1 base, with 7 bases separating them. CDR1 is SEHNR, CDR2 FQNEAQ, per germline (reference sequence). In DNA, the CDR3 is TGTGCCAGCAGCTTAGACTATGGGAACACTGAAGCTTTCTTT. It is translated as CASSLDYGNTEAFF.

The genes are TRBV7-9 and TRBJ1-5, with D possibly TRBD1 on 6 matching bases. Germline CDR1 reads SEHNR; CDR2 reads FQNEAQ (reference sequence). CDR3 length equals 13 residues. Trimming stripped 5 bases from V and 5 bases from J, with 10 bases between. The CDR3 protein is CASSRQVDQPQHF. The CDR3 region has the DNA TGTGCCAGCAGCCGACAGGTGGATCAGCCCCAGCATTTT.

The V call is TRBV5-4, the J call TRBJ2-2, with 11 bases lining up with TRBD2. Germline loops: CDR1 SGHNT, CDR2 YYREEE (reference sequence). The trim removed 4 bases at V and 6 bases at J, leaving 5 bases unmatched. The CDR3 is 15 amino acids. In DNA form, the CDR3 reads TGTGCCAGCAGCGGGACTAGCGGAGTCGCCGGGGAGCTGTTTTTT. Translation gives CASSGTSGVAGELFF.